The rows below give T cell receptor beta chains drawn from one sample of a study of blood T cells in healthy people across ages. Via MiXCR, TCRdb re-called the 5' RACE reads, giving one row per CDR3 protein. The sample comprises about 2 million distinct CDR3 sequences, about 50% of which are singletons, and 2.1% rests with the top ten. The sample was blood. The receptors derive from a woman in her forties in good health. Both conserved end residues are part of each CDR3. A D gene is named only where the DNA matches it firmly. Some rows have no size entry. The others give once, few or many, or a class for an expanded clone.

J: TRBJ1-2; D: .; size: .; V: TRBV27; DNA: TGTGCCAGCAGTTTATCGGAGGGGCGCGGCTACACCTTC; CDR3: CASSLSEGRGYTF
J: TRBJ1-4; D: .; size: .; V: TRBV7-6; DNA: TGTGCCAGCAGTACAGGGAATGATGAAAAACTGTTTTTT; CDR3: CASSTGNDEKLFF
J: TRBJ1-2; D: TRBD1; size: .; V: TRBV7-9; DNA: TGTGCCAGCAGCTCCGACCAGGGGGCGTACTCCGGCTACACCTTC; CDR3: CASSSDQGAYSGYTF
J: TRBJ2-3; D: .; size: few; V: TRBV12-3/TRBV12-4; DNA: TGTGCCAGCAGCTACCCTGGTTTTCGCACAGATACGCAGTATTTT; CDR3: CASSYPGFRTDTQYF
J: TRBJ1-2; D: .; size: .; V: TRBV12-3/TRBV12-4; DNA: TGTGCCAGCAGTTTTTTTTTGGGGGGCTCTAACTATGGCTACACCTTC; CDR3: CASSFFLGGSNYGYTF
J: TRBJ1-4; D: .; size: .; V: TRBV6-5; DNA: TGTGCCAGCAGTTACTCGGGGGGGTTGGTTGAAAAACTGTTTTTT; CDR3: CASSYSGGLVEKLFF
J: TRBJ1-2; D: .; size: few; V: TRBV20-1; DNA: TGCAGTGCTACAGAGGGACCAGTCTATGGCTACACCTTC; CDR3: CSATEGPVYGYTF
J: TRBJ2-1; D: TRBD2; size: .; V: TRBV20-1; DNA: TGCAGTGCTAGGATCGGGGGGGACTATGAGCAGTTCTTC; CDR3: CSARIGGDYEQFF
J: TRBJ2-3; D: .; size: .; V: TRBV20-1; DNA: TGCAGTGCTGGGGAGGTGAAAGGGCGCACAGATACGCAGTATTTT; CDR3: CSAGEVKGRTDTQYF
J: TRBJ2-3; D: .; size: many; V: TRBV20-1; DNA: TGCAGTGCTAGACGGGGAGATACGCAGTATTTT; CDR3: CSARRGDTQYF
J: TRBJ2-3; D: .; size: few; V: TRBV20-1; DNA: TGCAGTGCTAGGAAACGTGCCGGGACGCAAAGCACAGATACGCAGTATTTT; CDR3: CSARKRAGTQSTDTQYF
J: TRBJ2-2; D: .; size: .; V: TRBV10-3; DNA: TGTGCCATCAGCGCGGATGAGAACACCGGGGAGCTGTTTTTT; CDR3: CAISADENTGELFF
J: TRBJ2-4; D: .; size: few; V: TRBV4-3; DNA: TGCGCCAGCAGCCAAGGGCGAGAGATGGGGAACATTCAGTACTTC; CDR3: CASSQGREMGNIQYF
J: TRBJ2-7; D: TRBD1; size: .; V: TRBV7-9; DNA: TGTGCCAGCAGCCAACCCTCTACAGGGGGGTACAATGAGCAGTACTTC; CDR3: CASSQPSTGGYNEQYF
J: TRBJ1-2; D: TRBD1; size: once; V: TRBV28; DNA: TGTGCCAGCGGTTTAGTGGACAGGGAGGACTATGGCTACACCTTC; CDR3: CASGLVDREDYGYTF
J: TRBJ2-7; D: TRBD2; size: few; V: TRBV7-2; DNA: TGTGCCAGCAGCTTGGGGGGGGGTAAAGACGAGCAGTACTTC; CDR3: CASSLGGGKDEQYF
J: TRBJ2-7; D: TRBD1; size: few; V: TRBV20-1; DNA: TGCAGTGCGCGGACAGGGATCTCCTACGAGCAGTACTTC; CDR3: CSARTGISYEQYF
J: TRBJ1-4; D: .; size: .; V: TRBV6-1; DNA: TGTGCCAGCCAGGTGAATGAAAAACTGTTTTTT; CDR3: CASQVNEKLFF
J: TRBJ1-2; D: .; size: .; V: TRBV11-2; DNA: TGTGCCAGCAGCTTGGGACGGTTAGGGGCAATCGACTATGGCTACACCTTC; CDR3: CASSLGRLGAIDYGYTF
J: TRBJ2-7; D: .; size: .; V: TRBV7-9; DNA: TGTGCCAGCAGCTTACTATTGGGTCCCTACGAGCAGTACTTC; CDR3: CASSLLLGPYEQYF
J: TRBJ2-5; D: TRBD1; size: .; V: TRBV5-4; DNA: TGTGCCAGCAGTTCCGACAGGGACGAGACCCAGTACTTC; CDR3: CASSSDRDETQYF
J: TRBJ1-6; D: .; size: .; V: TRBV20-1; DNA: TGCAGTGCTTTGCAGACTAGCGCCTATAATTCACCCCTCCACTTT; CDR3: CSALQTSAYNSPLHF
J: TRBJ1-5; D: .; size: few; V: TRBV6-6; DNA: TGTGCCAGCAGATCTACCGGGACTCAGATGCGGGCCCAGCATTTT; CDR3: CASRSTGTQMRAQHF
J: TRBJ1-4; D: .; size: few; V: TRBV7-8; DNA: TGTGCCAGCAGGCAGGCGACCCCTGGAAAACTGTTTTTT; CDR3: CASRQATPGKLFF
J: TRBJ2-5; D: .; size: .; V: TRBV10-3; DNA: TGTGCCATCAGTGAGCCTCAACAAGAGACCCAGTACTTC; CDR3: CAISEPQQETQYF
J: TRBJ2-3; D: .; size: .; V: TRBV6-6; DNA: TGTGCCAGCAGCGGGGTTAAGACAGATACGCAGTATTTT; CDR3: CASSGVKTDTQYF
J: TRBJ2-1; D: .; size: .; V: TRBV12-3/TRBV12-4; DNA: TGTGCCAGCAGTTTTACCCCAACTTTGGGGTATGAGCAGTTCTTC; CDR3: CASSFTPTLGYEQFF
J: TRBJ1-2; D: TRBD1; size: .; V: TRBV28; DNA: TGCGCCATGAACACCGGGACAGGGAGCGGCTACACCTTC; CDR3: CAMNTGTGSGYTF
J: TRBJ2-5; D: .; size: .; V: TRBV13; DNA: TGTGCCAGCAGCTCCGGACAGAGGTGGATGGGGACCCAGTACTTC; CDR3: CASSSGQRWMGTQYF
J: TRBJ2-7; D: TRBD2; size: few; V: TRBV6-6; DNA: TGTGCCAGCACTCGAGCGGGGGAATTTATCGAGCAGTACTTC; CDR3: CASTRAGEFIEQYF
J: TRBJ2-5; D: .; size: few; V: TRBV11-1; DNA: TGTGCCAGCAAGCGAGGGACTCCTCAAGAGACCCAGTACTTC; CDR3: CASKRGTPQETQYF
J: TRBJ2-1; D: TRBD1; size: .; V: TRBV5-6; DNA: TGTGCCAGCAGCTCCCGTGGGACAGGGTCCGTGAATGAGCAGTTCTTC; CDR3: CASSSRGTGSVNEQFF
J: TRBJ2-3; D: .; size: .; V: TRBV29-1; DNA: TGCAGCGTTGTGGGTCATTCTAGCACAGATACGCAGTATTTT; CDR3: CSVVGHSSTDTQYF
J: TRBJ2-7; D: TRBD1; size: .; V: TRBV12-3/TRBV12-4; DNA: TGTGCCAGCAGTTCCCTCTTCCGGGACAGGGTCCCCTACGAGCAGTACTTC; CDR3: CASSSLFRDRVPYEQYF
J: TRBJ2-1; D: TRBD2; size: .; V: TRBV4-3; DNA: TGCGCCAGCAGCCAAGATCCAGGACTAGCGGTTCGCAATGAACAGTTCTTC; CDR3: CASSQDPGLAVRNEQFF
J: TRBJ2-1; D: TRBD2; size: few; V: TRBV2; DNA: TGTGCCAGCAGTGAGGGACTAGCGGGGGGTTTTTACAATGAGCAGTTCTTC; CDR3: CASSEGLAGGFYNEQFF